Listed below are T cell receptor beta chains from one sample, sequenced in a study of cytomegalovirus exposure and HLA in healthy donors. Sequencing used immunoSEQ multiplex PCR; TCRdb keeps in-frame clones, though not all of them. The table includes 150,000 to 200,000 clones, around two thirds detected once. The sample was PBMCs. These receptors were obtained from a man in his thirties or forties in good health and CMV-seropositive. Both conserved end residues are part of each CDR3. D genes are given only for firm matches. Clone size is given for some rows only: seen once, a few or many times, or a class if the clone is expanded.

v_gene,d_gene,j_gene,abundance,CDR3nt,CDR3aa
TRBV9,-,TRBJ1-4,-,TGTGCCAGCAGCGCCCTAGGCAATGAAAAACTGTTTTTT,CASSALGNEKLFF
TRBV6-1,TRBD2,TRBJ2-5,-,TGTGCCAGTGATGGGGGGGAAGGGCTGAAGACCCAGTACTTC,CASDGGEGLKTQYF
TRBV28,TRBD1,TRBJ1-2,-,TGTGCCAGCAGTTTCACAGGGGGTTACACTAACTATGGCTACACCTTC,CASSFTGGYTNYGYTF
TRBV11-3,-,TRBJ1-1,-,TGTGCCAGCAGCTTAGATGGGACAATCCGGAACACTGAAGCTTTCTTT,CASSLDGTIRNTEAFF
TRBV7-9,TRBD1,TRBJ2-7,-,TGTGCCAGCAGCTTAGGGACAGGTTCCTACGAGCAGTACTTC,CASSLGTGSYEQYF
TRBV5-1,TRBD1,TRBJ1-5,-,TGCGCCAGCAGCCCGGACACAGGGGGCAATCAGCCCCAGCATTTT,CASSPDTGGNQPQHF
TRBV5-1,TRBD1,TRBJ2-5,-,TGCGCCAGCAGCTTGGCGGGACAGGGGGCGGGGGAGACCCAGTACTTC,CASSLAGQGAGETQYF
TRBV5-4,TRBD2,TRBJ2-1,-,TGTGCCAGCAGCCGAAAGACTAGCTTGGCTGAGCAGTTCTTC,CASSRKTSLAEQFF
TRBV19,TRBD1,TRBJ2-5,-,TGTGCCAGTAGCACTGGACAGGGGGCATGGGAGACCCAGTACTTC,CASSTGQGAWETQYF
TRBV11-2,-,TRBJ1-1,-,TGTGCCAGCAGCTCCGGGGTTCGAGCTTTCTTT,CASSSGVRAFF
TRBV2,TRBD2,TRBJ2-5,-,TGTGCCAGCAGTGAAGGGTTGTCGGCGGGAGGAGAGACCCAGTACTTC,CASSEGLSAGGETQYF
TRBV7-6,TRBD2,TRBJ2-6,-,TGTGCCAGCAGCTTAGGGGGGGGGACTTCTGGGGCCAACGTCCTGACTTTC,CASSLGGGTSGANVLTF
TRBV10-3,TRBD1,TRBJ1-1,few,TGTGCCAGCAGCCTTCAGAGGACAGGGATTTTGATGAACACTGAAGCTTTCTTT,CASSLQRTGILMNTEAFF
TRBV10-1,-,TRBJ2-2,-,TGCGCCAGCAGCAGGGGAAACACCGGGGAGCTGTTTTTT,CASSRGNTGELFF
TRBV6-1,TRBD1,TRBJ1-5,once,TGTGCCAGCAGTGAAGCGGCGGGGACAGGGGGTCATAGCAATCAGCCCCAGCATTTT,CASSEAAGTGGHSNQPQHF
TRBV4-1,TRBD1,TRBJ2-7,-,TGCGCCAGCAGCCAAGAAGAGGGGGCGCGATACGAGCAGTACTTC,CASSQEEGARYEQYF
TRBV28,TRBD2,TRBJ2-7,-,TGTGCCAGCAGCTTGACCGGGACTAGCTCCGAGCAGTACTTC,CASSLTGTSSEQYF
TRBV7-2,-,TRBJ2-7,once,TGTGCCAGCAGCAAACCCGGGACAAACTACGAGCAGTACTTC,CASSKPGTNYEQYF
TRBV21-1,-,TRBJ2-7,few,TGTGCCAGCAGCAAAGAGGCGGTAGTTTCCTACGAGCAGTACTTC,CASSKEAVVSYEQYF
TRBV6-6,-,TRBJ2-7,-,TGTGCCAGCCGAGCCCGGGAGAAGCAGTACTTC,CASRAREKQYF
TRBV5-8,-,TRBJ1-1,-,TGTGCCAGCAGCCGAGCAACGAACACTGAAGCTTTCTTT,CASSRATNTEAFF
TRBV7-9,-,TRBJ2-7,-,TGTTCCAGCAGCCCCTTGTCGGACAGCCTGAACCACTACGAGCAGTACTTC,CSSSPLSDSLNHYEQYF
TRBV11-3,-,TRBJ2-3,-,TGTGCCAGCAGCTTAGCCGGGACTTTAGATACGCAGTATTTT,CASSLAGTLDTQYF
TRBV4-2,TRBD1,TRBJ2-7,-,TGTGCCAGCAGCCAAGAGAGACAGGGGACCTACGAGCAGTACTTC,CASSQERQGTYEQYF
TRBV2,TRBD2,TRBJ2-2,-,TGTGCCAGCAGCCCCTCGGGACTAGCGGACGGGGAGCTGTTTTTT,CASSPSGLADGELFF
TRBV4-2,TRBD2,TRBJ2-7,-,TGTGCCAGCAGCCAAGAGTGGCTAGCGGACTACGAGCAGTACTTC,CASSQEWLADYEQYF
TRBV15,TRBD2,TRBJ2-1,few,TGTGCCACCAGCCCAAGGTGGAGGAGCGGGAGTTCTGGACTGAGGTATGAGCAGTTCTTC,CATSPRWRSGSSGLRYEQFF
TRBV6-4,TRBD2,TRBJ2-3,-,TGTGCCAGCAGTGACTCTAGCGGGAGCTCAGATACGCAGTATTTT,CASSDSSGSSDTQYF
TRBV6-1,TRBD1,TRBJ2-1,once,TGTGCCAGCAGTTTGTACAGGGGGCTCGATGAGCAGTTCTTC,CASSLYRGLDEQFF
TRBV27,TRBD1,TRBJ1-2,-,TGTGCCAGCAGTTCACAGGGGGGTGGTGGCTACACCTTC,CASSSQGGGGYTF
TRBV5-1,TRBD1,TRBJ2-1,-,TGCGCCAGCAGCTTCGGGACAGCCTACAATGAGCAGTTCTTC,CASSFGTAYNEQFF